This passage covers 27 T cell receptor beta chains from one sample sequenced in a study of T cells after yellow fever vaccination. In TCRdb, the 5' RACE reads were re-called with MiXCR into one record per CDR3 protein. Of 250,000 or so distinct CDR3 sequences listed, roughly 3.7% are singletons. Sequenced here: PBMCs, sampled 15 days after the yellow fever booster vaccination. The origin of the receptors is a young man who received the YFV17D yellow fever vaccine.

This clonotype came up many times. The DNA of the CDR3 is TGTGCCAGCAGTATCTCTAGCGGCCAAGAGACCCAGTACTTC. This codes for CASSISSGQETQYF. J is TRBJ2-5 and V is TRBV9; 7 positions agree with TRBD2. This CDR3 has 14 amino acids. CDR1 is SGDLS, CDR2 YYNGEE, per germline. Trimming removed 5 bases from V and 1 base from J; junction bases left unmatched: 5.

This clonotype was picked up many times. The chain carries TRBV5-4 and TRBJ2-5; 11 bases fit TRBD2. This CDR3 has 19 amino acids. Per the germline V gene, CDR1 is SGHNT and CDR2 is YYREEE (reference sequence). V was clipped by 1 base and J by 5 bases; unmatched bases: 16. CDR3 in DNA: TGTGCCAGCAGCTTGTCGGTAGCGGGGGGGAAAGAAGGTCGGGAGACCCAGTACTTC. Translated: CASSLSVAGGKEGRETQYF.

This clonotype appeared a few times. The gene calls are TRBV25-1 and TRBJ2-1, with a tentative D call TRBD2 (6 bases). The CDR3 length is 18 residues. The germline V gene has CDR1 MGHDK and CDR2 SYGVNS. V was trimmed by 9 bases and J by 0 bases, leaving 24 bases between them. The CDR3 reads CASHSGTSAGSSYNEQFF. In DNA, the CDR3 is TGTGCCAGTCACTCCGGGACTTCCGCAGGGAGCTCCTACAATGAGCAGTTCTTC.

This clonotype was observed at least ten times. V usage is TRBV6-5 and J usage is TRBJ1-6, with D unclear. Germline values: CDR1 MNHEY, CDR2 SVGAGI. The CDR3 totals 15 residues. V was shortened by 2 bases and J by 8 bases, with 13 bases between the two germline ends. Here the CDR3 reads CASSYGGGGDSPLHF. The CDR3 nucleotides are TGTGCCAGCAGTTACGGAGGCGGTGGTGATTCACCCCTCCACTTT.

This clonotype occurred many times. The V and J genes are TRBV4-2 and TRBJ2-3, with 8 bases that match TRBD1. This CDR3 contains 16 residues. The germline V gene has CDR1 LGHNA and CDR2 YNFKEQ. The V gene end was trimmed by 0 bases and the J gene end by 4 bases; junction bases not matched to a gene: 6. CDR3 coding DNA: TGTGCCAGCAGCCAAGATCGGCAGGGGGCCGCAGATACGCAGTATTTT. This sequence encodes CASSQDRQGAADTQYF.

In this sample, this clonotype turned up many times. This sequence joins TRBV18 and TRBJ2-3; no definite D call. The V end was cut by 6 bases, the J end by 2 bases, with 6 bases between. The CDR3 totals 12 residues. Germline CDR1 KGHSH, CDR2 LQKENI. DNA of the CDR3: TGTGCCAGCTCTCGGAACACAGATACGCAGTATTTT. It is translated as CASSRNTDTQYF. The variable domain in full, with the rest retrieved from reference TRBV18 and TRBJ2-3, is NAGVMQNPRHLVRRRGQEARLRCSPMKGHSHVYWYRQLPEEGLKFMVYLQKENIIDESGMPKERFSAEFPKEGPSILRIQQVVRGDSAAYFCASSRNTDTQYFGPGTRLTVL.

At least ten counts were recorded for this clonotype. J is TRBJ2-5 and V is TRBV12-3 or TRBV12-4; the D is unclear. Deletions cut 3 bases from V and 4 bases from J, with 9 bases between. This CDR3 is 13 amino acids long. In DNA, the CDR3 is TGTGCCAGCAGTTTCAGGCAGAGAGAGACCCAGTACTTC. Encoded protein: CASSFRQRETQYF.

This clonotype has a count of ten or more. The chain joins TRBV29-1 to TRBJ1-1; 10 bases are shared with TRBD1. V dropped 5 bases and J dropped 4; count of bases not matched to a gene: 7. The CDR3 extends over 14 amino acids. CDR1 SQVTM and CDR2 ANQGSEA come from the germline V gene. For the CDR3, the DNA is TGCAGCGTTCGACAGGGGGCCGGGAGCACTGAAGCTTTCTTT. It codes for CSVRQGAGSTEAFF.

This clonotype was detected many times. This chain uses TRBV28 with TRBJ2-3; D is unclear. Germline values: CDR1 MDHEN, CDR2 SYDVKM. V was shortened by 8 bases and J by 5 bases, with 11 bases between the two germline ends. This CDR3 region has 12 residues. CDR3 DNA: TGTGCCAGCCAAACTCGGCTAGATACGCAGTATTTT. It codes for CASQTRLDTQYF.

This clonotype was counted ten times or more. CDR3 region: CASSRGDSNQPQHF. In DNA, the CDR3 is TGTGCCAGCAGCCGCGGGGACAGCAATCAGCCCCAGCATTTT. J is TRBJ1-5 and V is TRBV7-9; a possible D gene is TRBD1 (5 bases). The CDR3 length is 14 residues. V was shortened by 5 bases and J by 1 base, with 9 bases between the two germline ends. Germline values: CDR1 SEHNR, CDR2 FQNEAQ (reference sequence).

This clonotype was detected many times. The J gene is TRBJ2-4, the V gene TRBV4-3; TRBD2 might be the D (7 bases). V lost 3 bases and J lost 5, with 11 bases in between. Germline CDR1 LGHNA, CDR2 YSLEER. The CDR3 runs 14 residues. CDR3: CASSHWGGQNIQYF. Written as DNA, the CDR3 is TGCGCCAGCAGCCATTGGGGGGGGCAAAACATTCAGTACTTC.

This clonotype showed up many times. The CDR3 sequence is CASSLTPGQAKNQPQHF. CDR3 coding DNA: TGTGCCAGCAGCTTGACACCGGGACAGGCGAAGAATCAGCCCCAGCATTTT. This chain connects TRBV5-5 to TRBJ1-5; TRBD1 matches 8 bases. CDR1 and CDR2 from the germline V gene are SGHKS and YYEKEE (reference sequence). J lost 4 bases, V lost 1 base, and 10 bases had no gene match. The CDR3 spans 17 residues. Full variable domain (outside the CDR3, taken from reference TRBV5-5 and TRBJ1-5): DAGVTQSPTHLIKTRGQQVTLRCSPISGHKSVSWYQQVLGQGPQFIFQYYEKEERGRGNFPDRFSARQFPNYSSELNVNALLLGDSALYLCASSLTPGQAKNQPQHFGDGTRLSIL.

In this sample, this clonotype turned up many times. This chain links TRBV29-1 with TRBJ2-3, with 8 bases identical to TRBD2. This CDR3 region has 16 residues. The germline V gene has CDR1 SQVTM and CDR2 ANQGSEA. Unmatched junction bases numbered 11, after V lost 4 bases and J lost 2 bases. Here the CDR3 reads CSVVEWLAGLTDTQYF. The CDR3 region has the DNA TGCAGCGTTGTCGAATGGCTAGCGGGCCTCACAGATACGCAGTATTTT.

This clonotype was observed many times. Here the CDR3 reads CASSLFWEQFF. As DNA, the CDR3 is TGTGCCAGCAGCTTGTTTTGGGAGCAGTTCTTC. The chain recombines TRBV5-6 with TRBJ2-1; no clear D gene. This CDR3 has 11 residues. Germline V gene lookup returns CDR1 SGHDT and CDR2 YYEEEE. V was shortened by 1 base and J by 10 bases, with 6 bases between the two germline ends.

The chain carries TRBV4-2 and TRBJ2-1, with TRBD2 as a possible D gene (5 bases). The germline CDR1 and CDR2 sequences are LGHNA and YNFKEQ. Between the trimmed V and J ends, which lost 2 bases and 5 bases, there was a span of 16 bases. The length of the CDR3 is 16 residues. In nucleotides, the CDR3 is TGTGCCAGCAGCCAAACCTCCCGGGGTGGAGACAATGAGCAGTTCTTC. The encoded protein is CASSQTSRGGDNEQFF.

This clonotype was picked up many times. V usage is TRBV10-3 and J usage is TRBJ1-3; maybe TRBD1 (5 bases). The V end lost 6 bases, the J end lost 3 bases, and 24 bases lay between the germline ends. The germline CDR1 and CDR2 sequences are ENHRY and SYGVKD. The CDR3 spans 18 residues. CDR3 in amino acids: CAISESIGQGSGGNTIYF. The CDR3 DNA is TGTGCCATCAGCGAAAGTATCGGTCAGGGATCGGGTGGAAACACCATATATTTT.

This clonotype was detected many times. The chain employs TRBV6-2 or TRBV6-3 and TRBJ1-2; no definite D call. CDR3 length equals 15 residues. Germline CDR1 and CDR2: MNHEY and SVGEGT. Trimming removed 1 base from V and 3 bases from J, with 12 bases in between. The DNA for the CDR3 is TGTGCCAGCAGTTACTTCGTCGGGGATTACTATGGCTACACCTTC. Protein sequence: CASSYFVGDYYGYTF.

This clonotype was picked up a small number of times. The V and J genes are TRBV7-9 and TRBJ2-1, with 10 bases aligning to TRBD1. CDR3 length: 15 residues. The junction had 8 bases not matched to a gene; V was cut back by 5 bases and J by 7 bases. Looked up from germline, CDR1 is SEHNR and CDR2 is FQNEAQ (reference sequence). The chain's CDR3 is CASSPSGTGVNEQFF. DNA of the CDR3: TGTGCCAGCAGCCCCTCCGGGACAGGGGTTAATGAGCAGTTCTTC.

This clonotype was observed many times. CDR3 sequence (DNA): TGTGCCAGCTCGAAGCGGGGGGGGGACCAGATCACAGATACGCAGTATTTT. It codes for CASSKRGGDQITDTQYF. The chain links TRBV10-3 to TRBJ2-3, with 10 positions matching TRBD2. The CDR3 is 17 amino acids. V trimming: 10 bases; J trimming: 2 bases; junction bases outside the gene matches: 15. CDR1 is ENHRY and CDR2 is SYGVKD in the germline V gene.

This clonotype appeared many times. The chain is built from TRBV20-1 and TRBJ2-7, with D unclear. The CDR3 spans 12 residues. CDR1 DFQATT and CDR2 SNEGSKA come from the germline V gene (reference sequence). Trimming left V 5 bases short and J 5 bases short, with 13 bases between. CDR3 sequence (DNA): TGCAGTGCTCGAGGTACCGCCGACGAGCAGTACTTC. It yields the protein CSARGTADEQYF.

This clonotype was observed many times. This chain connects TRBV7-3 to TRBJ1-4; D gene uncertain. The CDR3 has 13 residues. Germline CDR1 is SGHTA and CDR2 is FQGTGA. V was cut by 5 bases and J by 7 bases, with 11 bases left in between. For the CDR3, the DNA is TGTGCCAGCAGCGGTGGAGCGGGTGAAAAACTGTTTTTT. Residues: CASSGGAGEKLFF.

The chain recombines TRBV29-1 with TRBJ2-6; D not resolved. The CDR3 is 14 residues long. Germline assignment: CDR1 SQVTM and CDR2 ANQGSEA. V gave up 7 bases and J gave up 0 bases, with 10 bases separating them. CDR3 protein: CSARASSGANVLTF. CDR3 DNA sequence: TGCAGCGCCCGGGCCAGCTCTGGGGCCAACGTCCTGACTTTC.

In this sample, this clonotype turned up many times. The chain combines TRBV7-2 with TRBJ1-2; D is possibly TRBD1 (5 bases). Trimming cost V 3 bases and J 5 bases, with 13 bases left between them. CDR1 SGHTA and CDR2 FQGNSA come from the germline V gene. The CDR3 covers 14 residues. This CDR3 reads CASSFRDGTYGYTF. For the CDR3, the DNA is TGTGCCAGCAGCTTCCGGGACGGAACATATGGCTACACCTTC.

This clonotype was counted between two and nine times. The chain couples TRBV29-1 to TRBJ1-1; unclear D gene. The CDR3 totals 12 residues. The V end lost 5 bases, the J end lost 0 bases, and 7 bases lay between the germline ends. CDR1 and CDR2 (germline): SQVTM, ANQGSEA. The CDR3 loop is CSVNRMNTEAFF. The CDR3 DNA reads TGCAGCGTTAACCGGATGAACACTGAAGCTTTCTTT.

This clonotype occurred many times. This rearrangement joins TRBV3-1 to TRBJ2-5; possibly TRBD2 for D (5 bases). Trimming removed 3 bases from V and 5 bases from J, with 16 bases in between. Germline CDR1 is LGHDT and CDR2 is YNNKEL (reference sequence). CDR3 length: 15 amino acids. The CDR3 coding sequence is TGTGCCAGCAGCCAGTTCGTGACGCGAGGGGAGACCCAGTACTTC. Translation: CASSQFVTRGETQYF.

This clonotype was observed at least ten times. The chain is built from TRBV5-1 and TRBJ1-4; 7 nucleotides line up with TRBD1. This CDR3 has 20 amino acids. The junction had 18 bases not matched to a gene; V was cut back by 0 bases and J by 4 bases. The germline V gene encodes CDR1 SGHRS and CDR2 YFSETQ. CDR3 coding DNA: TGCGCCAGCAGCTTGGCTAGGATGGGACTCGACAGGGCTAATAATGAAAAACTGTTTTTT. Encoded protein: CASSLARMGLDRANNEKLFF.

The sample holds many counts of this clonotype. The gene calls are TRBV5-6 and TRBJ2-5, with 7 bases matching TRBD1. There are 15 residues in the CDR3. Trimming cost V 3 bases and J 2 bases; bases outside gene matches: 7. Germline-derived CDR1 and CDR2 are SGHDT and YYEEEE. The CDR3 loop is CASSSGTVLQETQYF. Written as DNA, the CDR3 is TGTGCCAGCAGCTCCGGGACAGTTCTACAAGAGACCCAGTACTTC.